This section outlines one T cell receptor beta chain sequence together with its context. No cognate antigen has been identified for it. Per-nucleotide qualities are absent, and no much larger clonotype sits a single base away. These data belong to a study of T cell responses to AZD1222 COVID-19 vaccine (dated by TCRdb to 2020 to 2022). For context, the study as a whole: AZD1222 recipients whose second dose came at about 4 weeks and those whose second dose came at about 12 weeks were combined into one group, since spike-specific TCR depth and breadth did not differ between the two schedules. TCR sequencing covered some 240 trial participants: some 210 given two doses of AZD1222 and around 25 given two doses of MenACWY control vaccine. Enrollment into the trials was organized by age into subgroups of 18-55, 56-69 and 70-plus years, and those subgroups contained roughly 150, 30 and 60 TCR-sequenced participants, respectively. General findings and caveats noted by the study authors: Conclusions about previously exposed vaccinees are limited, since just six AZD1222 recipients were seropositive for SARS-CoV-2 at baseline. In the small 56-69-year group, the increase in depth fell short of significance, most likely because of low power. Most participants were white British and females outnumbered males, and the authors suggested that clonal diversity may have been underestimated. Because no day 14 peak-response samples were available, the repertoires could be characterized only after the peak T cell response. CD4 TCRs associated with the vaccine covered the entire spike protein, and the dominant responses were in regions 160-218 and 743-854. Reportedly, close to half of the unique spike-specific TCRs recognized epitopes lying outside the regions that are mutated in the B.1.351 and B.1.1.7 variants. A significant rise in spike-specific TCR breadth and depth was observed after two AZD1222 doses relative to day 0 and relative to MenACWY recipients.

The label giving this sample's time point can be read as: baseline before first vaccination. The vaccinee samples were drawn from two UK trials, COV001 and COV002, one of which was a single-blind randomized controlled phase 2/3 trial testing AZD1222 (ChAdOx1 nCoV-19) in healthy adults. For TCRbeta chain sequencing, PBMC samples were collected from trial participants at day 0 and at day 28 after the second dose. Counted from cysteine to phenylalanine, this CDR3 has 13 amino acids. The kept DNA is CDR3 alone, 39 bases in frame from the first base. V sheds 3 bases and J sheds 5 bases, leaving 10 bases between their ends. The germline V gene (reference sequence) provides CDR1 SEHNR and CDR2 FQNEAQ. The CDR3 regions of human TCRbeta chains were analyzed by immunosequencing. As for the authors' bioinformatics: Repertoire TCRs were matched against a reference library of SARS-CoV-2-specific TCRs generated with the MIRA antigen-specificity platform. Breadth was defined as the fraction of unique TCRs that were SARS-CoV-2-associated. Depth was defined as the fraction of total T cells that were SARS-CoV-2-associated. Using the MIRA data, every spike-specific TCR was mapped to the spike region that the TCR reacted to and assigned to either a CD4 or a CD8 class. Log10-transformed breadth and depth values were compared by one-way ANOVA with Sidak's multiple comparisons tests. TCRdb mirrors the immuneACCESS table, restricted to in-frame sequences. Some clones are absent from its copies; in checked studies, under half trace to an unresolved V gene, and the reason for the others is unknown. The V and J calls and clone size come from that table; D and trimming were worked out from the DNA. The sample includes about 130,000 clones, with over 75% observed a single time. Approximately 8% of the sample rests with the top ten.

Recombination linked TRBV7-9 to TRBJ1-2; perhaps TRBD1 is the D gene, with 6 bases matching. The material was peripheral blood, obtained on day 0 of AZD1222 vaccination. The TCR comes from an adult in good health. CDR3 protein: CASSFPGQYGYTF. The DNA sequence is TGTGCCAGCAGCTTCCCCGGACAGTATGGCTACACCTTC.